The rows below give T cell receptor beta chains drawn from one sample of a study of blood T cell repertoires in COVID-19. Data came from immunoSEQ multiplex PCR; TCRdb stores just in-frame clones and leaves some out. The sample lists about 300,000 clones, around 84% occurring once. Specimen: peripheral blood. The source is a human donor with COVID-19, enrolled during active disease. The donor label of this sample is uncertain. The CDR3 runs from the conserved cysteine through the conserved F or W. The order of the fields is V gene, clone size, D gene, J gene, CDR3 protein, CDR3 DNA. A D gene is named only where the DNA matches it firmly. Where a row states a size, it is once, few, many or the class of an expanded clone; other rows omit it.

TRBV2	NA	NA	TRBJ2-1	CASSVGRIPGEQFF	TGTGCCAGCAGTGTCGGGAGAATTCCGGGGGAGCAGTTCTTC
TRBV19	few	NA	TRBJ2-7	CASSINSLYEQYF	TGTGCCAGTAGTATCAACTCACTCTACGAGCAGTACTTC
TRBV27	NA	TRBD1	TRBJ2-2	CASATRDRPGELFF	TGTGCCAGCGCCACCCGGGACAGGCCCGGGGAGCTGTTTTTT
TRBV4-3	NA	NA	TRBJ1-2	CASSPRTGSPYGYTF	TGCGCCAGCAGCCCAAGGACGGGATCCCCCTATGGCTACACCTTC
TRBV11-3	NA	TRBD2	TRBJ2-3	CASSLAGGWDTQYF	TGTGCCAGCAGCTTAGCGGGAGGGTGGGATACGCAGTATTTT
TRBV18	NA	TRBD2	TRBJ2-7	CASSKEEGLGTSGISSYEQYF	TGTGCCAGCTCTAAAGAGGAGGGCTTGGGGACTAGCGGGATTAGCTCCTACGAGCAGTACTTC
TRBV5-1	NA	TRBD2	TRBJ2-7	CASSSGLAGEQYF	TGCGCCAGCAGCTCGGGACTAGCAGGCGAGCAGTACTTC
TRBV24-1	NA	TRBD1	TRBJ1-2	CATSDRKTGASGGYTF	TGTGCCACCAGTGATAGAAAAACAGGGGCGTCGGGCGGCTACACCTTC
TRBV7-2	NA	TRBD1	TRBJ1-2	CASRLTRTGDPDGYTF	TGTGCCAGCAGACTTACCCGGACAGGCGACCCGGATGGCTACACCTTC
TRBV6-1	once	TRBD2	TRBJ2-1	CASSEPGTSGRAGVGNEQFF	TGTGCCAGCAGTGAACCAGGGACTAGCGGGAGGGCCGGTGTGGGCAATGAGCAGTTCTTC
TRBV27	NA	NA	TRBJ2-5	CASNPTPISGAAQETQYF	TGTGCCAGCAACCCCACCCCGATAAGCGGTGCGGCCCAAGAGACCCAGTACTTC
TRBV12-5	NA	TRBD1	TRBJ2-7	CASGQTGGFHEQYF	TGTGCTAGTGGTCAGACAGGGGGATTCCACGAGCAGTACTTC
TRBV19	NA	NA	TRBJ2-4	CATSQGNIQYF	TGTGCCACCTCCCAGGGGAACATTCAGTACTTC
TRBV3-1/TRBV3-2	once	TRBD1	TRBJ1-2	CASSLRQGGSYGYTF	TGTGCCAGCAGCCTCAGACAGGGGGGCAGCTATGGCTACACCTTC
TRBV2	few	TRBD1	TRBJ2-5	CASSQDRGSGAQETQYF	TGTGCCAGCAGCCAAGACAGGGGGTCGGGGGCTCAAGAGACCCAGTACTTC
TRBV5-1	NA	NA	TRBJ1-6	CASSLVGEGDSPLHF	TGCGCCAGCAGCTTGGTGGGCGAAGGGGATTCACCCCTCCACTTT
TRBV6-2/TRBV6-3	many	TRBD2	TRBJ2-1	CASSYPPGGRGFF	TGTGCCAGCAGTTACCCACCGGGGGGGAGGGGGTTCTTC
TRBV7-9	NA	NA	TRBJ2-7	CASSLATHRVRDEQYF	TGTGCCAGCAGCTTAGCTACCCACAGGGTGAGGGACGAGCAGTACTTC
TRBV6-5	once	TRBD1	TRBJ1-5	CASSEGQYTQPQHF	TGTGCCAGCAGCGAGGGACAGTACACTCAGCCCCAGCATTTT
TRBV11-3	NA	TRBD1	TRBJ2-3	CASSQGVPGTQYF	TGTGCCAGCAGCCAGGGGGTCCCCGGTACGCAGTATTTT
TRBV5-1	NA	NA	TRBJ2-2	CASSAGPGQDTGELFF	TGCGCCAGCAGCGCGGGCCCGGGACAAGACACCGGGGAGCTGTTTTTT
TRBV6-1	NA	NA	TRBJ1-2	CASSETPANYGYTF	TGTGCCAGCAGTGAAACACCAGCTAACTATGGCTACACCTTC
TRBV3-1/TRBV3-2	NA	TRBD2	TRBJ2-7	CASSQPLAGGYEQYF	TGTGCCAGCAGCCAACCTCTAGCGGGGGGCTACGAGCAGTACTTC
TRBV9	NA	TRBD1	TRBJ2-6	CASSLWTGSSGANVLTF	TGTGCCAGCAGCTTGTGGACAGGGAGCTCTGGGGCCAACGTCCTGACTTTC
TRBV5-6	few	NA	TRBJ1-1	CASSLVMNMNTEAFF	TGTGCCAGCAGCTTGGTAATGAACATGAACACTGAAGCTTTCTTT